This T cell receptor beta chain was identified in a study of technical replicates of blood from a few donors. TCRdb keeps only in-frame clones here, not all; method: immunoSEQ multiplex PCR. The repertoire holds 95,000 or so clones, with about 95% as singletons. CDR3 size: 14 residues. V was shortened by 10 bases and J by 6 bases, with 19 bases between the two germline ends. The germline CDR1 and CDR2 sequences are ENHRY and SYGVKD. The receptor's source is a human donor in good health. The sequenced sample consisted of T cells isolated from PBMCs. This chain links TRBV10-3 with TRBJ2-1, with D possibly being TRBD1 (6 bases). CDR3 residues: CATITSTGRNEQFF. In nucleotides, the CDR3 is TGTGCCACAATCACTAGTACAGGGCGCAATGAGCAGTTCTTC.